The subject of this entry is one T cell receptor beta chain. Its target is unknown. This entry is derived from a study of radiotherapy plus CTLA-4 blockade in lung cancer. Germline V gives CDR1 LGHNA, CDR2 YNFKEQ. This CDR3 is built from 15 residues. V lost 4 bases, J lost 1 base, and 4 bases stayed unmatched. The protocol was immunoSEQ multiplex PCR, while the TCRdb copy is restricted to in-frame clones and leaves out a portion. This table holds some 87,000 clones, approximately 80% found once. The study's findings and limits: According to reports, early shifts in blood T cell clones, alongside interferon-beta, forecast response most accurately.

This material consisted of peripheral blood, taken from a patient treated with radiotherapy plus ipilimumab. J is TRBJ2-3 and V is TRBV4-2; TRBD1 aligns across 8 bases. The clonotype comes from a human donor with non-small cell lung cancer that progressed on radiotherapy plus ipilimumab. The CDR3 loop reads CASSLNRGGTDTQYF. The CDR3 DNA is TGTGCCAGCAGCCTCAACAGGGGGGGCACAGATACGCAGTATTTT.